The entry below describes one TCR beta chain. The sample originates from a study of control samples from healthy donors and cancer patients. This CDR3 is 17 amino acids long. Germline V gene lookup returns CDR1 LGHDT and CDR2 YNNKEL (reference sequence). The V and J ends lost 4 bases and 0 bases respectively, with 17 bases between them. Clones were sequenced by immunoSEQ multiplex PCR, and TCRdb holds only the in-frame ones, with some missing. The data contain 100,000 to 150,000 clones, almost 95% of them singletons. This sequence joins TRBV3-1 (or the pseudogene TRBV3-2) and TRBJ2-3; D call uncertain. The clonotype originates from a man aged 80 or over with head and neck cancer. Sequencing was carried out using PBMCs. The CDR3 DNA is TGTGCCAGCAGCCGCCAGTCGTCGACCACTAGCACAGATACGCAGTATTTT. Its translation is CASSRQSSTTSTDTQYF.